This T cell receptor beta chain comes out of a study of yellow fever vaccine responses in identical twins. Whole-study findings and limits: Among the twins, the vaccine T cell response reportedly seemed partly convergent and partly personalized.

TCRdb re-called the RT-PCR reads with MiXCR, one entry per CDR3 protein. The sample includes some 23,000 distinct CDR3 sequences, more than 60% of them seen just once. In its sample, this clonotype was seen a few times. Its antigen is as yet unknown. Germline assignment: CDR1 SEHNR and CDR2 FQNEAQ (reference sequence). This CDR3 region has 11 residues. V lost 4 bases and J lost 1, with 1 base in between. This rearrangement joins TRBV7-9 to TRBJ2-5, with D unresolved. This specimen was T cells from blood (PBMCs), unsorted or a sorted subset (not recorded which), taken before or after yellow fever vaccination (not recorded which). The TCR sequence derives from a woman aged 18-35 years who received the yellow fever vaccine. The CDR3 is CASSSQETQYF. The CDR3 bases are TGTGCCAGCAGCTCCCAAGAGACCCAGTACTTC.